The 2 T cell receptor beta chains below come from one sample, sequenced in a study of blood T cell repertoires in COVID-19. Using immunoSEQ multiplex PCR, the repertoire was profiled, and TCRdb retains in-frame clones only, with some absent. The sample has about 89,000 clones, approximately 81% seen once. The material sequenced was peripheral blood. Receptor source: a woman of 80 years or more with acute or convalescent COVID-19.

This chain joins TRBV2 and TRBJ1-6; 7 nucleotides agree with TRBD1. The V gene end was trimmed by 7 bases and the J gene end by 9 bases; junction bases not matched to a gene: 12. The CDR3 extends over 15 amino acids. Looked up from germline, CDR1 is SNHLY and CDR2 is FYNNEI. The CDR3 DNA sequence: TGTGCCAGCACTACGACAGGGCCCCTTGGTTCACCCCTCCACTTT. Amino acid sequence: CASTTTGPLGSPLHF.

This clone showed up just once. CDR3 sequence: CASSSLYRLIASTDTQYF. CDR3 nucleotide sequence: TGTGCCAGCAGCTCGCTCTACCGACTGATAGCTAGCACAGATACGCAGTATTTT. This chain links TRBV7-9 with TRBJ2-3, with D hard to call. The CDR3 extends over 18 amino acids. Per the germline V gene, CDR1 is SEHNR and CDR2 is FQNEAQ (reference sequence). The V end was cut by 4 bases, the J end by 0 bases, with 20 bases between.